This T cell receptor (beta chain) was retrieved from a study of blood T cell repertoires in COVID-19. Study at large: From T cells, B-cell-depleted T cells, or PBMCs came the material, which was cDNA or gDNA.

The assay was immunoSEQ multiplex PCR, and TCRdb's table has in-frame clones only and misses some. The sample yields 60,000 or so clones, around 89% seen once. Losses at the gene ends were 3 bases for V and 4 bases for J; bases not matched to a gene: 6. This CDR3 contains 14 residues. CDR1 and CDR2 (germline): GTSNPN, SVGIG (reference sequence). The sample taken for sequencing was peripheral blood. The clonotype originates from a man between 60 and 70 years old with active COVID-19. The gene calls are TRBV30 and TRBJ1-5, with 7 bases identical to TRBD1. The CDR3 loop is CAWRDRVGNQPQHF. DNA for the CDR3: TGTGCCTGGAGAGACAGGGTAGGGAATCAGCCCCAGCATTTT.